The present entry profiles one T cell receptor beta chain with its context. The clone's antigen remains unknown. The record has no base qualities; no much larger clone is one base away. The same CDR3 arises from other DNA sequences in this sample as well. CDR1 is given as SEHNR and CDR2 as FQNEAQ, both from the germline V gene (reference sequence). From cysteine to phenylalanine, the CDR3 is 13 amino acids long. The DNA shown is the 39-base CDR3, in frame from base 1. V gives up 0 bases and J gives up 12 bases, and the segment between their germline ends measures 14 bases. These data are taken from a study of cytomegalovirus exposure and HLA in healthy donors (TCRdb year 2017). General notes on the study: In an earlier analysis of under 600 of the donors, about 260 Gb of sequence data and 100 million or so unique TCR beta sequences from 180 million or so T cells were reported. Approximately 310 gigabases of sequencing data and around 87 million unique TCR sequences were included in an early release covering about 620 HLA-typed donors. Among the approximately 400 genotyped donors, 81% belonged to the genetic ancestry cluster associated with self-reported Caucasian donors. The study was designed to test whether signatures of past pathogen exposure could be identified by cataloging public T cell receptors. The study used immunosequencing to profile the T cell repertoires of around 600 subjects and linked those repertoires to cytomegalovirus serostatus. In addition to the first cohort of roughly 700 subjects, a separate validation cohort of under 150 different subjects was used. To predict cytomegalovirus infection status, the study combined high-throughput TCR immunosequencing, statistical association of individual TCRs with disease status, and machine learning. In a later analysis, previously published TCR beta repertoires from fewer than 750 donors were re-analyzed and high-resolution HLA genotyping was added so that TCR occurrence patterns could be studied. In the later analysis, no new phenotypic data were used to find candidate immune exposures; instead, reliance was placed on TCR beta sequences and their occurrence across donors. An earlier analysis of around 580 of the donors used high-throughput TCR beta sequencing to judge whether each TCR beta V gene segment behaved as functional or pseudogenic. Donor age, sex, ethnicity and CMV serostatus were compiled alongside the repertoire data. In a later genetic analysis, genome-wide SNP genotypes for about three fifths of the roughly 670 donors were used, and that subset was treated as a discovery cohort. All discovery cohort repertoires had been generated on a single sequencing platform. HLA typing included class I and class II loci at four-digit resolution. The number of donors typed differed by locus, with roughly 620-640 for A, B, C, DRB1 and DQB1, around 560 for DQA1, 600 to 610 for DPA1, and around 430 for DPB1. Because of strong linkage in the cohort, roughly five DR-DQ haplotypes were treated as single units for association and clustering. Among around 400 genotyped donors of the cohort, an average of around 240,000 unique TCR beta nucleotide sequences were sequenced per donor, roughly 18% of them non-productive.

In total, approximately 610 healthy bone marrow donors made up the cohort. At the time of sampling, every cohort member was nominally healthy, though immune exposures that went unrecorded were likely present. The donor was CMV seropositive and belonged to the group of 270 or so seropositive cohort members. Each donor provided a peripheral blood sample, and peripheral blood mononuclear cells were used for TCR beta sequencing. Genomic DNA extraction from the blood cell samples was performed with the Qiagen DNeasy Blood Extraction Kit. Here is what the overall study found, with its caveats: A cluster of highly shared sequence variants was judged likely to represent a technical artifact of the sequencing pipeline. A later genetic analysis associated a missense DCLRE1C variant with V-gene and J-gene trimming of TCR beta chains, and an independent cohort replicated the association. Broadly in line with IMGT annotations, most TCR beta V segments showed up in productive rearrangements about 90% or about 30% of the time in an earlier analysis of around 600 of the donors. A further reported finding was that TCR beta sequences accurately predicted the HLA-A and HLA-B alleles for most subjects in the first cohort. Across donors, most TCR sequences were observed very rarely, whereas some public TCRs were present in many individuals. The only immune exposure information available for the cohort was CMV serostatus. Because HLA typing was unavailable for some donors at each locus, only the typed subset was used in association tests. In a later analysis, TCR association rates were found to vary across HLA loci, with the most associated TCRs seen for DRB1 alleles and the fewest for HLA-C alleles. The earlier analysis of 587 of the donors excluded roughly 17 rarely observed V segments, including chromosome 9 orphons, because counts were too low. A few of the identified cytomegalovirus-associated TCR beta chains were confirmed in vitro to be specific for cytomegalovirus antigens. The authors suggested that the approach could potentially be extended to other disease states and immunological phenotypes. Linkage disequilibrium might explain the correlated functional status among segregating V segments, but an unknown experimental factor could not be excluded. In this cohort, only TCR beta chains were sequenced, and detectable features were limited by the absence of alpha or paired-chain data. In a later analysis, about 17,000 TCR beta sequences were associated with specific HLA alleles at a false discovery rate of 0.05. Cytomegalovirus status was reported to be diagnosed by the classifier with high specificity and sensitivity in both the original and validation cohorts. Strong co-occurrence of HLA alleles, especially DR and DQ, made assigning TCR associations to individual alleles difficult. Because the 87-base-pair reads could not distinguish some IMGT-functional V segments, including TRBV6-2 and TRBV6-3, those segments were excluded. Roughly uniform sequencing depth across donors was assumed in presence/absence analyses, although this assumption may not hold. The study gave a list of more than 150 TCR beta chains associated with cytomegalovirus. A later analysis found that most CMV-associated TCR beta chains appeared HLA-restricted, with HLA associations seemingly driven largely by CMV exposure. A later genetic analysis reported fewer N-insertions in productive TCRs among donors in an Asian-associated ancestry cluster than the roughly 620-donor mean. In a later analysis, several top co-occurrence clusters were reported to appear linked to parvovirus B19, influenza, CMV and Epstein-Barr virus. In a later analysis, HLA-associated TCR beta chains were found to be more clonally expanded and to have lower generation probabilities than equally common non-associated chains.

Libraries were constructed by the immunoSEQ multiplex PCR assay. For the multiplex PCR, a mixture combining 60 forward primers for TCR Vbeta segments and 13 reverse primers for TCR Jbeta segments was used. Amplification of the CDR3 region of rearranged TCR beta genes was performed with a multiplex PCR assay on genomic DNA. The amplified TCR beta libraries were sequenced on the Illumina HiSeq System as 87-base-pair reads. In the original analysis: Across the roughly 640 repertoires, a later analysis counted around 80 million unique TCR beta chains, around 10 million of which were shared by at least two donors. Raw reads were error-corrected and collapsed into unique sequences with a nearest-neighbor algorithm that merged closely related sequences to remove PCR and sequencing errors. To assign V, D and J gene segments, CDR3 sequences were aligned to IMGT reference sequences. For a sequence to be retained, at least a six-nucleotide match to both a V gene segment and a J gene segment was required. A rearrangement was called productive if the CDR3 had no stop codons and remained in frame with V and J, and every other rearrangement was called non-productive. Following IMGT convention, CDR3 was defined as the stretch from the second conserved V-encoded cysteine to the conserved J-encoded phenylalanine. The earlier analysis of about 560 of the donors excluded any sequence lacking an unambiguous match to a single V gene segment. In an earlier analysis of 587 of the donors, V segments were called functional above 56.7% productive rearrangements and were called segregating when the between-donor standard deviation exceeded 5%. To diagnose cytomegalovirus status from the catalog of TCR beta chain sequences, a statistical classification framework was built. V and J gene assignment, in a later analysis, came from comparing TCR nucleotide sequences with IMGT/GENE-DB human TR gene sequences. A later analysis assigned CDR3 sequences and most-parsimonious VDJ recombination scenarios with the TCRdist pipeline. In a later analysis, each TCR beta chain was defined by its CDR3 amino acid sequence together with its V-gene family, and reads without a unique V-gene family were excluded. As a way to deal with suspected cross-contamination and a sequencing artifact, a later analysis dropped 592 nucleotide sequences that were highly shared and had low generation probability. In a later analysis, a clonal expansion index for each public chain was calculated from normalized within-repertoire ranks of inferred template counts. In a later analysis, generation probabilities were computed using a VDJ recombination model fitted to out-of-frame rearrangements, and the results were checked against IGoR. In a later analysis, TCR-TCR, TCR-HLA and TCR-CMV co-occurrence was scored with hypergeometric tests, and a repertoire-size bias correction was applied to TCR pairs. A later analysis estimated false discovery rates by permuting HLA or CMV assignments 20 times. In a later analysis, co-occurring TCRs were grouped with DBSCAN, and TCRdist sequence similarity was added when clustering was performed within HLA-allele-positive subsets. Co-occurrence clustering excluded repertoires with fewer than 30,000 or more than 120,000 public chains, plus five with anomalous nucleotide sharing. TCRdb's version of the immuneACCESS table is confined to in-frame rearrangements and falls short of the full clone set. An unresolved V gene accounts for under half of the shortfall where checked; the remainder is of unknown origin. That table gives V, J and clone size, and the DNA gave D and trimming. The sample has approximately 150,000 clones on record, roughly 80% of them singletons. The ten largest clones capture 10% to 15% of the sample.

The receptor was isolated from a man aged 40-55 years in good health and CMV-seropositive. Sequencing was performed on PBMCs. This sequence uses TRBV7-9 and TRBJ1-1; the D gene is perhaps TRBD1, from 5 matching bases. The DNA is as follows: TGTGCCAGCAGCTTAGCTTTAGGAGACAGTTCTTTCTTT. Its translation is CASSLALGDSSFF. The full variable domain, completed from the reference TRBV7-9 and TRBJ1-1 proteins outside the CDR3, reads DTGVSQNPRHKITKRGQNVTFRCDPISEHNRLYWYRQTLGQGPEFLTYFQNEAQLEKSRLLSDRFSAERPKGSFSTLEIQRTEQGDSAMYLCASSLALGDSSFFGQGTRLTVV.